These 21 T cell receptor beta chains originate from one sample sequenced in a study of CD8+ T cells in alopecia areata. The treatment is: oral pan-JAK inhibitor, 5-10 mg twice daily. Sequencing templates came from extracted RNA that was reverse transcribed into cDNA. Assay used: immunoSEQ multiplex PCR; TCRdb lists only in-frame clones, some missing. The sample yields about 110,000 clones, roughly 84% seen once. Sample: CD8+ T cells sorted from blood, taken at week 24, from a patient treated with tofacitinib. These receptor sequences come from a human donor with alopecia areata.

The J gene is TRBJ2-3, the V gene TRBV2, with TRBD2 identical over 13 bases. This CDR3 has 17 residues. J lost 8 bases, V lost 6 bases, and 14 bases had no gene match. The germline V gene has CDR1 SNHLY and CDR2 FYNNEI. The CDR3 coding sequence is TGTGCCAGCAGGTCATCCGGGACTAGCGGGGTTTATGGTACGCAGTATTTT. Its translation: CASRSSGTSGVYGTQYF.

The chain couples TRBV15 to TRBJ2-7, with D uncertain. Germline values: CDR1 LNHNV, CDR2 YYDKDF (reference sequence). This CDR3 is built from 16 residues. Trimming left V 0 bases short and J 5 bases short, with 17 bases between. Here the CDR3 reads CATSRDSWGVGDEQYF. CDR3 nucleotide sequence: TGTGCCACCAGCAGAGATAGTTGGGGTGTGGGTGACGAGCAGTACTTC.

V usage is TRBV19 and J usage is TRBJ1-5, with 7 bases that match TRBD1. The CDR3 consists of 15 residues. The trim removed 0 bases at V and 7 bases at J, leaving 6 bases unmatched. Looked up from germline, CDR1 is LNHDA and CDR2 is SQIVND (reference sequence). In DNA, the CDR3 is TGTGCCAGTAGTATAGATTCGACAGGGCGGCAGCCCCAGCATTTT. Its translation: CASSIDSTGRQPQHF. The whole variable domain, remainder taken from reference TRBV19 and TRBJ1-5, is DGGITQSPKYLFRKEGQNVTLSCEQNLNHDAMYWYRQDPGQGLRLIYYSQIVNDFQKGDIAEGYSVSREKKESFPLTVTSAQKNPTAFYLCASSIDSTGRQPQHFGDGTRLSIL.

On this clone: Other DNA sequences in this specimen translate into the identical CDR3. The chain employs TRBV4-1 and TRBJ2-7; possibly TRBD1 for D (5 bases). Trimming took 1 base from V and 1 from J, leaving 8 bases between them. The germline V gene has CDR1 MGHRA and CDR2 YSYEKL. The CDR3 runs to 14 residues. CDR3: CASSQGQGSYEQYF. The CDR3, as DNA: TGCGCCAGCAGCCAAGGCCAGGGTTCCTACGAGCAGTACTTC.

About this clone itself: Other DNA sequences in this specimen translate into the identical CDR3. V usage is TRBV30 and J usage is TRBJ2-5; TRBD1 matches 10 bases. With 2 bases clipped from V and 4 bases from J, the junction kept 4 bases outside the gene matches. The CDR3 contains 14 residues. Germline V lookup: CDR1 GTSNPN, CDR2 SVGIG (reference sequence). CDR3 DNA: TGTGCCTGGAGTCCCGGGACAGGGGTAGAGACCCAGTACTTC. Its protein is CAWSPGTGVETQYF. Full variable domain (remainder filled in from reference TRBV30 and TRBJ2-5): SQTIHQWPATLVQPVGSPLSLECTVEGTSNPNLYWYRQAAGRGLQLLFYSVGIGQISSEVPQNLSASRPQDRQFILSSKKLLLSDSGFYLCAWSPGTGVETQYFGPGTRLLVL.

The chain couples TRBV7-6 to TRBJ2-3; TRBD2 agrees at 8 bases. Unmatched junction bases numbered 18, after V lost 6 bases and J lost 10 bases. The CDR3 consists of 16 residues. Germline V gives CDR1 SGHVS, CDR2 FNYEAQ. For the CDR3, the DNA is TGTGCCAGCAGTCCCGGCGACGGGGGGGCCTCCGTGCCGCAGTATTTT. Encoded protein: CASSPGDGGASVPQYF.

This clone is a singleton in its sample. V and J are TRBV5-6 and TRBJ1-1; D is ambiguous. The CDR3 has 13 amino acids. Germline V gene sequence: CDR1 SGHDT, CDR2 YYEEEE. The V end was cut by 0 bases, the J end by 1 base, with 4 bases between. This chain's CDR3 is CASSLGANTEAFF. The CDR3 DNA sequence: TGTGCCAGCAGCTTGGGGGCGAACACTGAAGCTTTCTTT.

Points on this clone: One junction end does not reproduce the germline sequence, and a read error may be involved. The chain combines TRBV30 with TRBJ2-7; D might be TRBD1 (5 bases). Germline CDR1 reads GTSNPN; CDR2 reads SVGIG (reference sequence). The CDR3 sequence is 11 residues long. The CDR3 region is CAVGHVRVEDF. In DNA form, the CDR3 reads TGTGCCGTCGGACACGTTCGTGTCGAGGACTTC.

The V call is TRBV7-2, the J call TRBJ2-7; unclear D gene. The CDR3 has 15 amino acids. The V end lost 5 bases, the J end lost 0 bases, and 14 bases lay between the germline ends. CDR1 is SGHTA and CDR2 is FQGNSA in the germline V gene. Written as DNA, the CDR3 is TGTGCCAGCAGCCCCTCGGTTCGCAGCTCCTACGAGCAGTACTTC. Translated: CASSPSVRSSYEQYF.

This chain joins TRBV5-1 and TRBJ1-1; D is possibly TRBD1 (5 bases). The CDR3 has 14 residues. The V gene lost 4 bases and the J gene lost 4 bases, with 14 bases spanning the gap. The V gene's germline CDR1 is SGHRS and CDR2 YFSETQ. The CDR3 protein is CASSLRVIGTEAFF. The CDR3 nucleotides read TGCGCCAGCAGCCTCAGGGTAATCGGCACTGAAGCTTTCTTT.

V and J are TRBV7-8 and TRBJ1-1; D not resolved. CDR1 is SGHVS and CDR2 is FQNEAQ in the germline V gene. The CDR3 covers 16 residues. Trimming removed 7 bases at V and 1 base at J, with 19 bases between. The DNA of the CDR3 is TGTGCCAGCATCGATAAACCAGACGGGGAGAACACTGAAGCTTTCTTT. It translates to CASIDKPDGENTEAFF.

The chain recombines TRBV29-1 with TRBJ1-1; D unresolved. The CDR3 extends over 12 amino acids. Germline assignment: CDR1 SQVTM and CDR2 ANQGSEA. V dropped 2 bases and J dropped 8 bases, with 12 bases sitting between them. The CDR3, as DNA: TGCAGCGTTGAATTTCCTTTTGGCGAAGCTTTCTTT. As protein: CSVEFPFGEAFF.

The chain has TRBV5-6 and TRBJ1-4; no definite D call. Trimming shortened V by 6 bases and J by 3 bases, and 12 bases separated the two germline ends. Germline CDR1 SGHDT, CDR2 YYEEEE. This CDR3 has 14 residues. CDR3 loop: CASTSRGPNEKLFF. DNA for the CDR3: TGTGCCAGCACCTCGAGAGGGCCTAATGAAAAACTGTTTTTT. The whole variable domain, filled in from reference TRBV5-6 and TRBJ1-4, reads DAGVTQSPTHLIKTRGQQVTLRCSPKSGHDTVSWYQQALGQGPQFIFQYYEEEERQRGNFPDRFSGHQFPNYSSELNVNALLLGDSALYLCASTSRGPNEKLFFGSGTQLSVL.

The CDR3 here is CASTDTGWEGNEQFF. The CDR3 region has the DNA TGTGCCAGCACCGATACAGGGTGGGAGGGGAATGAGCAGTTCTTC. This chain uses TRBV7-2 with TRBJ2-1, with a weak D call TRBD2 (7 bases). CDR1 and CDR2 from the germline V gene are SGHTA and FQGNSA. The CDR3 runs 15 residues. V was trimmed by 7 bases and J by 7 bases, leaving 20 bases between them.

Concerning this clone: The same CDR3 arises from other DNA sequences in this sample as well. The chain is built from TRBV5-1 and TRBJ2-3, with 8 bases matching TRBD1. Germline V gene lookup returns CDR1 SGHRS and CDR2 YFSETQ. This CDR3 has 15 residues. The trim removed 4 bases at V and 0 bases at J, leaving 4 bases unmatched. The CDR3 sequence is CASSPGTGSTDTQYF. As DNA, the CDR3 is TGCGCCAGCAGCCCGGGGACAGGAAGCACAGATACGCAGTATTTT.

The chain employs TRBV9 and TRBJ2-1; tentatively, D is TRBD2 (6 bases). V lost 0 bases and J lost 4, with 11 bases in between. Germline CDR1 SGDLS, CDR2 YYNGEE. The CDR3 is made up of 15 amino acids. As DNA, the CDR3 is TGTGCCAGCAGCGTAGGCACTAGCCCTTACAATGAGCAGTTCTTC. This translates into CASSVGTSPYNEQFF.

CDR3 DNA: TGCGCCAGCAGTTGGACTGGGGGGAGCGAGCAGTACTTC. Translation gives CASSWTGGSEQYF. The chain joins TRBV5-1 to TRBJ2-7; TRBD2 is a possible D gene (6 bases). Deletions cut 5 bases from V and 6 bases from J, with 15 bases between. CDR1 and CDR2 from the germline V gene are SGHRS and YFSETQ. The CDR3 extends over 13 amino acids.

This clone was detected a few times. The chain joins TRBV7-2 to TRBJ2-3; D is uncertain. V lost 2 bases and J lost 0, with 15 bases in between. CDR3 size: 17 residues. Germline V CDR1 and CDR2: SGHTA, FQGNSA. Here the CDR3 reads CASSLFAAILSTDTQYF. As DNA, the CDR3 is TGTGCCAGCAGCTTATTCGCAGCTATCCTGAGCACAGATACGCAGTATTTT.

The gene calls are TRBV9 and TRBJ1-4; D unclear. CDR3 length equals 15 residues. Trimming cost V 3 bases and J 0 bases, with 9 bases left between them. Germline CDR1 SGDLS, CDR2 YYNGEE. The CDR3 loop reads CASSGLAATNEKLFF. CDR3 nucleotides: TGTGCCAGCAGCGGCCTAGCGGCAACTAATGAAAAACTGTTTTTT.

This chain joins TRBV11-2 and TRBJ2-3, with no clear D. This CDR3 has 12 amino acids. V shed 2 bases and J shed 5 bases, with 5 bases lying between them. Germline V gene data show CDR1 as SGHAT and CDR2 as FQNNGV. CDR3 in DNA: TGTGCCAGCAGCTTAAGCGTAGATACGCAGTATTTT. It encodes CASSLSVDTQYF.

The chain employs TRBV5-1 and TRBJ1-3; no clear D gene. Germline V gene data show CDR1 as SGHRS and CDR2 as YFSETQ. The V end lost 0 bases, the J end lost 1 base, and 8 bases lay between the germline ends. The CDR3 sequence is 15 residues long. The CDR3 protein is CASSLAARSGNTIYF. DNA for the CDR3: TGCGCCAGCAGCTTGGCAGCGCGTTCTGGAAACACCATATATTTT.